This entry lists 2 T cell receptor beta chains sequenced from one sample in a study of Ad26.COV2.S vaccination and SARS-CoV-2 variants. The table came from immunoSEQ multiplex PCR; TCRdb's copy has only in-frame clones and leaves some out. Counted here are 350,000 to 550,000 clones, approximately 92% occurring once; the ten biggest clones make up over 2.5%. Described treatment: some 19 received Ad26.COV2.S at low or high dose, single or two shots; five or six received placebo; per-sample allocation not given. The investigators took samples on day 63 after the first vaccine or placebo injection. The sequencing used peripheral blood, collected in a trial of Ad26.COV2.S vaccine versus placebo. The receptors derive from a person between 18 and 65 years old who received the Ad26.COV2.S COVID-19 vaccine or a placebo.

The rearrangement links TRBV5-1 to TRBJ2-3; D may be TRBD1 or TRBD2 (6 bases each). Germline V gene data show CDR1 as SGHRS and CDR2 as YFSETQ. The CDR3 runs to 15 residues. V was pared by 4 bases and J by 3 bases, with 15 bases between. The CDR3 spells CASSLGGHTTDTQYF. DNA of the CDR3: TGCGCCAGCAGCCTTGGGGGGCATACTACAGATACGCAGTATTTT. The full variable domain, with the rest looked up from reference TRBV5-1 and TRBJ2-3, is KAGVTQTPRYLIKTRGQQVTLSCSPISGHRSVSWYQQTPGQGLQFLFEYFSETQRNKGNFPGRFSGRQFSNSRSEMNVSTLELGDSALYLCASSLGGHTTDTQYFGPGTRLTVL.

Comment on this clone: Other DNA sequences from this sample encode an identical CDR3 as well. The gene calls are TRBV30 and TRBJ1-5; unclear D gene. The CDR3 loop spans 13 amino acids. Trimming pared 3 bases from V and 0 bases from J, leaving 6 bases between. Germline V CDR1 and CDR2: GTSNPN, SVGIG (reference sequence). This CDR3 is CAWSEDSNQPQHF. The CDR3 DNA follows: TGTGCCTGGAGCGAGGATAGCAATCAGCCCCAGCATTTT.